This T cell receptor beta chain was obtained from a study of T cells in Graves' hyperthyroidism and ophthalmopathy (dated by TCRdb to between 2018 and 2021). Broadly, across the study: Peripheral blood was sampled at the time of initial diagnosis, prior to any treatment. To identify TCR V-J signatures that set the groups apart, the researchers used a discovery cohort of 100 patients, made up of about 44 with Graves' ophthalmopathy and about 55 with stable Graves' hyperthyroidism. After sampling, hyperthyroidism patients received methimazole starting at 30 mg daily, and ophthalmopathy patients received high-dose intravenous methylprednisolone. Prospective prediction of ophthalmopathy was tested in an independent validation cohort consisting of 18 hyperthyroidism patients and 15 or so patients who later progressed to ophthalmopathy. According to the paper, TCR Vbeta CDR3 sequencing was carried out on 135 peripheral blood samples, which came from approximately 43 ophthalmopathy, under 85 hyperthyroidism and some 17 progressor patients. The study also compared thyroid tissue and blood T-cell repertoires from a handful of Graves' hyperthyroidism patients. The 85 to 100 discovery patients were randomly split 7:3 into training and test sets.

This clonotype has a count of ten or more. What antigen it recognizes has not been identified. No base qualities exist here, and no much larger clone lies one base off it. The TCR beta CDR3 regions were amplified from the RNA transcripts. The TCR CDR3 was subjected to a first round of RT-PCR using the HTBI primer set and the Qiagen OneStep RT-PCR kit. The libraries were constructed in a second round of multiplex PCR and then size-selected and purified. Sequencing of the libraries was done on an Illumina HiSeq2000 using paired-end 100 bp reads. As for how the authors treated the data: SOAPnuke was used to process the raw data, removing reads that contained adapters or uncalled bases, had a mean Phred below 15, or lacked an exact match to the constant primer or identifier. COPE v1.2.5 was used to merge high-quality paired reads, and clonotypes were defined as unique nucleotide sequences. Clonotypes were aligned to IMGT TRBV, TRBD and TRBJ reference segments using MiTCR v1.1. The analysis included only V-J combinations with a frequency above 0.0001, which together covered 99% to 99.2% of the repertoires. A TCS score was defined as the ratio of F50 (clonal expansion) to E x V (chaos), with BLOSUM62-based TCRdist applied between CDR3 peptides within each V-J. Welch's t-statistics and random forest reduced around 520 V-J features to 13, which were used in a naive Bayes classifier (R e1071). TCRdb redid the processing of the public reads, applying fastp at Q25 and MiXCR, and retained in-frame beta chains. Under each unique CDR3 protein, matching rows form one entry showing the most common genes and DNA. It is TCRdb's table, rather than the study itself, that gives the V and J calls and clone size. In this sample the table shows around 520,000 distinct CDR3 sequences, about 24% of which occur a single time. Around 11% of the sample rests with the top ten.

Summary of the overall study and its limitations: In validation, progression to ophthalmopathy was predicted by the model with 70.59% sensitivity and nearly 75% specificity, a median of 6.5 months before onset. Ophthalmopathy was separated from stable hyperthyroidism by a 13 V-J signature model, with around 88% sensitivity and about 81% specificity obtained in cross-validation and 80%/75% obtained in testing. No statistical method was used to set the sample size in advance, and investigators knew the group allocation. Most expanded thyroid clonotypes (frequency above 0.001) were also detected in blood, suggesting blood repertoires may reflect thyroid immune responses.

Ophthalmopathy patients had moderately to severely active disease, Clinical Activity Score of at least 3, NOSPECS grade of at least 4, and duration under 3 months. Patients with uncontrolled infections, other autoimmune diseases, pregnancy or lactation were excluded. Diagnoses were based on clinical symptoms, serum thyroxine and TRAb, thyroid ultrasound and orbital computed tomography. PBMCs were isolated from about 10 ml of fresh peripheral blood by Ficoll-Paque density gradient centrifugation. Total RNA was extracted using Trizol reagent, and RNA quality was assessed on an Agilent 2100 Bioanalyzer. From the cysteine through the phenylalanine, the CDR3 covers 15 amino acids. Only the CDR3 DNA is retained, 45 bases long and in frame from the first base. CDR1 and CDR2, looked up from the germline V gene, are SGHDT and YYEEEE. V is pared back by 2 bases and J by 4 bases, with 15 bases lying between the germline termini.

The sequencing input was blood. The chain couples TRBV5-6 to TRBJ1-1; a tentative D match to TRBD1 spans 6 bases. This receptor was identified in a woman under 40 with Graves' ophthalmopathy. The CDR3 corresponds to CASSFQGPWGTEAFF. Here is the DNA: TGTGCCAGCAGCTTCCAGGGGCCTTGGGGCACTGAAGCTTTCTTT.